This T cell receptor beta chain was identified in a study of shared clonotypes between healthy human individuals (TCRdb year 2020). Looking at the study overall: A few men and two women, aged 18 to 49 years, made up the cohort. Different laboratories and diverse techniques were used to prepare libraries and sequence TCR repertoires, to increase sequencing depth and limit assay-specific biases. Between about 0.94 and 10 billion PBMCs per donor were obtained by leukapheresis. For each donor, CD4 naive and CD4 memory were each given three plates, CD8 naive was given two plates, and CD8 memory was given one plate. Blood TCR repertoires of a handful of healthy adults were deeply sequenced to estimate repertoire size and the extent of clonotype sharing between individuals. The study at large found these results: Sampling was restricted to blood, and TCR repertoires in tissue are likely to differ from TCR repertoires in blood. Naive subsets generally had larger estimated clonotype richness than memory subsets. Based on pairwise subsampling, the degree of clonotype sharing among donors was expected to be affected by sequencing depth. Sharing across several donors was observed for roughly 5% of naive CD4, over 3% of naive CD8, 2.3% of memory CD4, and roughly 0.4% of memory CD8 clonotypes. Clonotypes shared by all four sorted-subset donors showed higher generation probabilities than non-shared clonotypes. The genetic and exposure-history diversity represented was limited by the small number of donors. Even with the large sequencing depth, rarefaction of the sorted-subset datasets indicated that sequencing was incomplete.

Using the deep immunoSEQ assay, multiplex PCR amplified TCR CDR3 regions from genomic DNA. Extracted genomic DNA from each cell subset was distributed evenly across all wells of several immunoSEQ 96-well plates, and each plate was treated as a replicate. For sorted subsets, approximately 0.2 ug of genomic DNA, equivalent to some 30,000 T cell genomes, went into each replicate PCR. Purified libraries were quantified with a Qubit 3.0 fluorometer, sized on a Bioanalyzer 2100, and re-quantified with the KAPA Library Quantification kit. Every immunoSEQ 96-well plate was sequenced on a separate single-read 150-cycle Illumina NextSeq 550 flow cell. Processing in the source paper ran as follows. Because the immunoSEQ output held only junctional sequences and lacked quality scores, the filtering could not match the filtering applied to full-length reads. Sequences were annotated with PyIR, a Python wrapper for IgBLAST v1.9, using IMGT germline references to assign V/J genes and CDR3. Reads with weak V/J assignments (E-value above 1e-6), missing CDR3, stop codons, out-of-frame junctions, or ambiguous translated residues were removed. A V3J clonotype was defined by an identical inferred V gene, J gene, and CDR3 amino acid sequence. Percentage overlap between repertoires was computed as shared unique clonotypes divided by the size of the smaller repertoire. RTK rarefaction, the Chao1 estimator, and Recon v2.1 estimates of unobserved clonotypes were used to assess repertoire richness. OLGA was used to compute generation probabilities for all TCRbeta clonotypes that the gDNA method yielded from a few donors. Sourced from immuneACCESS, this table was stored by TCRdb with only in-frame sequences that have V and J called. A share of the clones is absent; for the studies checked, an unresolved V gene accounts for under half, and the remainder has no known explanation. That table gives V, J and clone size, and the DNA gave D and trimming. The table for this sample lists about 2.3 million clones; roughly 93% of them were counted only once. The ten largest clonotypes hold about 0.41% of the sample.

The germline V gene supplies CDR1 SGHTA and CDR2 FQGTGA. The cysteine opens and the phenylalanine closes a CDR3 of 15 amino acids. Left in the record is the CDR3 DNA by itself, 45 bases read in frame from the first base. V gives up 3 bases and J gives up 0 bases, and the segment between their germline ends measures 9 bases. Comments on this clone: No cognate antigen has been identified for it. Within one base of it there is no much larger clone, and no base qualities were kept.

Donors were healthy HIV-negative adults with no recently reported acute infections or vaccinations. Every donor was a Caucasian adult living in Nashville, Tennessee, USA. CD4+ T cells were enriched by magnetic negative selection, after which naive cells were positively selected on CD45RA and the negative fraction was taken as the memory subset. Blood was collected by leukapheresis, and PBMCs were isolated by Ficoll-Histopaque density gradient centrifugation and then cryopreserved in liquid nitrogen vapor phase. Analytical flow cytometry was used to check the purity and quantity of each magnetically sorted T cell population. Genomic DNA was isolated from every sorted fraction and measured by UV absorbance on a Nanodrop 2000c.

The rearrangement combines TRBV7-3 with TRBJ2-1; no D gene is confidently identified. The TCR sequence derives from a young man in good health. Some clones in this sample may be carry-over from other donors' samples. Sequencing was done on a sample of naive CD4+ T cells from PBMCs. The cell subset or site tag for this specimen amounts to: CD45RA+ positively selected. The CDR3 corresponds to CASSFGRSSYNEQFF. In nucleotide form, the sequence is TGTGCCAGCAGCTTTGGACGGAGCTCCTACAATGAGCAGTTCTTC. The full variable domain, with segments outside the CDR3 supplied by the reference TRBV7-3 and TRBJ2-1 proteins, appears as GAGVSQTPSNKVTEKGKYVELRCDPISGHTALYWYRQSLGQGPEFLIYFQGTGAADDSGLPNDRFFAVRPEGSVSTLKIQRTERGDSAVYLCASSFGRSSYNEQFFGPGTRLTVL.